The rows below give T cell receptor beta chains drawn from one sample of a study of blood T cells in healthy people across ages. Via MiXCR, TCRdb re-called the 5' RACE reads, giving one row per CDR3 protein. The sample holds fewer than 1 million distinct CDR3 sequences, around 42% seen once. The sample consisted of blood. These receptors were taken from a man between 60 and 75 years old in good health. CDR3s include the opening cysteine and the closing phenylalanine or tryptophan. Each record gives: D gene, V gene, clone size, J gene, CDR3 DNA, CDR3 protein. The D gene is left open where the match is weak. Clone size is not always given. Where it is, it says once, few, many or a class for expanded clones.

d_call: -; v_call: TRBV7-2; clone_size: -; j_call: TRBJ2-7; cdr3_nt: TGTGCCAGCAGCTTAGCTCGCGGGCAGTTCACTAGAGGAGCCTACGAGCAGTACTTC; cdr3_aa: CASSLARGQFTRGAYEQYF
d_call: TRBD2; v_call: TRBV5-1; clone_size: few; j_call: TRBJ2-1; cdr3_nt: TGCGCCAGCAGCAGACTAGCGGGGAGCTCCTACAATGAGCAGTTCTTC; cdr3_aa: CASSRLAGSSYNEQFF
d_call: -; v_call: TRBV12-3/TRBV12-4; clone_size: -; j_call: TRBJ2-5; cdr3_nt: TGTGCCAGCAGTTTCCGGAGAGGGGGGGAGACCCAGTACTTC; cdr3_aa: CASSFRRGGETQYF
d_call: TRBD1; v_call: TRBV28; clone_size: few; j_call: TRBJ2-7; cdr3_nt: TGTGCCAGCAGCGTCCCAGGGGGCGACGAGCAGTACTTC; cdr3_aa: CASSVPGGDEQYF
d_call: -; v_call: TRBV30; clone_size: -; j_call: TRBJ2-7; cdr3_nt: TGTGCCTGGAGTGGCCCCCCCTACGAGCAGTACTTC; cdr3_aa: CAWSGPPYEQYF
d_call: TRBD1; v_call: TRBV6-1; clone_size: few; j_call: TRBJ1-5; cdr3_nt: TGTGCCAGCAGTATTGCAGTGGCCGGGACAGGGAAAAATCAGCCCCAGCATTTT; cdr3_aa: CASSIAVAGTGKNQPQHF
d_call: TRBD1; v_call: TRBV27; clone_size: few; j_call: TRBJ2-5; cdr3_nt: TGTGCCAGCAGTCAACAGGGGGCTGCCGAGACCCAGTACTTC; cdr3_aa: CASSQQGAAETQYF
d_call: -; v_call: TRBV6-5; clone_size: -; j_call: TRBJ1-2; cdr3_nt: TGTGCCAGCAACCCGTCCGAAAAAGCTAACTATGGCTACACCTTC; cdr3_aa: CASNPSEKANYGYTF
d_call: TRBD1; v_call: TRBV6-5; clone_size: -; j_call: TRBJ2-7; cdr3_nt: TGTGCCAGCAGAAGACAGGGTCTTGGATACGAGCAGTACTTC; cdr3_aa: CASRRQGLGYEQYF
d_call: -; v_call: TRBV6-6; clone_size: few; j_call: TRBJ1-4; cdr3_nt: TGTGCCAGCCAAGGGACCAACCAGATACCACTGTTTTTT; cdr3_aa: CASQGTNQIPLFF
d_call: TRBD1; v_call: TRBV12-3/TRBV12-4; clone_size: few; j_call: TRBJ2-6; cdr3_nt: TGTGCCAGCAGTTTATCAACGTCCCTCCGGGACAGGACCTCTGGGGCCAACGTCCTGACTTTC; cdr3_aa: CASSLSTSLRDRTSGANVLTF
d_call: TRBD2; v_call: TRBV15; clone_size: few; j_call: TRBJ2-3; cdr3_nt: TGTGCCACCAGCAGGAGACTAGCGGGTACAGATACGCAGTATTTT; cdr3_aa: CATSRRLAGTDTQYF
d_call: TRBD1; v_call: TRBV3-1; clone_size: -; j_call: TRBJ1-2; cdr3_nt: TGTGCCAGCAGCCAAAGACAGGGAGTGAACTATGGCTACACCTTC; cdr3_aa: CASSQRQGVNYGYTF
d_call: -; v_call: TRBV27; clone_size: -; j_call: TRBJ2-2; cdr3_nt: TGTGCCAGCAGTTTAAGGGGTTTTGCGGGGCCCCGAACCGGGGAGCTGTTTTTT; cdr3_aa: CASSLRGFAGPRTGELFF
d_call: -; v_call: TRBV4-1; clone_size: -; j_call: TRBJ1-1; cdr3_nt: TGCGCCAGCAGCCAAGAAGGTCCTATTGGCACTGAAGCTTTCTTT; cdr3_aa: CASSQEGPIGTEAFF
d_call: -; v_call: TRBV18; clone_size: -; j_call: TRBJ2-6; cdr3_nt: TGTGCCAGCTCACCAGGGACAACTGGGGCCAACGTCCTGACTTTC; cdr3_aa: CASSPGTTGANVLTF
d_call: TRBD1; v_call: TRBV7-2; clone_size: -; j_call: TRBJ1-2; cdr3_nt: TGTGCCAGCAGCGTAAGTCAGGGGGGTGGCTACACCTTC; cdr3_aa: CASSVSQGGGYTF
d_call: -; v_call: TRBV29-1; clone_size: -; j_call: TRBJ1-2; cdr3_nt: TGCAGCGTTGAAAGGGGGGTAGCTAACTATGGCTACACCTTC; cdr3_aa: CSVERGVANYGYTF
d_call: -; v_call: TRBV9; clone_size: -; j_call: TRBJ2-5; cdr3_nt: TGTGCCAGCAGCGTAGGGACCCAGGCACCCTTCCAAGAGACCCAGTACTTC; cdr3_aa: CASSVGTQAPFQETQYF
d_call: -; v_call: TRBV19; clone_size: -; j_call: TRBJ2-5; cdr3_nt: TGTGCCAGTACAGGGGAAGAGACCCAGTACTTC; cdr3_aa: CASTGEETQYF